A few counts support the clone carrying this T cell receptor beta chain. Its antigen is unknown. The data derive from a study of spatial heterogeneity in lung cancer. Findings and caveats of the study: Counts that tracked tumor mutation counts were those of expanded intratumoral alpha and beta TCRs.

Time point defined: sample taken at primary tumor resection. MiXCR was run by TCRdb on the 5' RACE reads, yielding one entry per CDR3 protein. The sample carries about 25,000 distinct CDR3 sequences, approximately 10% recorded once. Germline loops: CDR1 LNHDA, CDR2 SQIVND (reference sequence). The CDR3 is 13 residues long. V shed 5 bases and J shed 3 bases, with 11 bases lying between them. This receptor was identified in a male donor with early-stage non-small cell lung cancer. The sample in question was lung tumor tissue, obtained at surgery. The V gene is TRBV19, the J gene TRBJ2-7, with no clear D. The CDR3 nucleotides read TGTGCCAGTAGTCTCTCGGTTTACTACGAGCAGTACTTC. Translating gives CASSLSVYYEQYF.